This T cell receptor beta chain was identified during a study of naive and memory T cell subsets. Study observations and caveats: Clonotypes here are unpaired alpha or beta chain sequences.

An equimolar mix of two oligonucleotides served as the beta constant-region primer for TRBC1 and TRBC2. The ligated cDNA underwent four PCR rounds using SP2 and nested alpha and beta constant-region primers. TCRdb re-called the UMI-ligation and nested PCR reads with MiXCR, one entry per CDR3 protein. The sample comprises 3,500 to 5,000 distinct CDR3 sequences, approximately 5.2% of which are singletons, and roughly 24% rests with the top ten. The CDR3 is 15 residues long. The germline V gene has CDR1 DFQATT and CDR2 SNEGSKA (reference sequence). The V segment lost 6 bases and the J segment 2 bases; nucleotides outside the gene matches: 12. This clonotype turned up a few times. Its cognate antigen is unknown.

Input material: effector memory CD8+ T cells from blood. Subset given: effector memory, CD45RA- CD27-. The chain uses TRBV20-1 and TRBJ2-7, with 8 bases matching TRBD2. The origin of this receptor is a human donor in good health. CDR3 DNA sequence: TGCAGTGCCCCCGTTTCCGGGAGGGACCCCTACGAGCAGTACTTC. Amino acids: CSAPVSGRDPYEQYF.